These 27 T cell receptor beta chains share one sample of origin, sequenced in a study of CD8+ T cells in alopecia areata. As the sequencing template, cDNA was produced by extracting RNA and reverse transcribing it. TCRdb's copy holds only in-frame clones and misses some; the assay was immunoSEQ multiplex PCR. The sample carries fewer than 250,000 clones, under 40% recorded once. Regarding treatment: oral pan-JAK inhibitor, 5-10 mg twice daily. The sequences come from CD4+ T cells sorted from blood, collected between weeks 30 and 35, from a patient treated with tofacitinib. The receptors here all came from a human donor with alopecia areata.

The chain joins TRBV5-1 to TRBJ1-1, with TRBD1 as a possible D gene (6 bases). Germline V gives CDR1 SGHRS, CDR2 YFSETQ. V shed 4 bases and J shed 4 bases, with 20 bases lying between them. This CDR3 contains 16 residues. CDR3 coding DNA: TGCGCCAGCAGCCCCTTTGGGGGGGCGCTCAGCACTGAAGCTTTCTTT. Translation gives CASSPFGGALSTEAFF.

The rearrangement links TRBV11-2 to TRBJ2-7; D remains unclear. Trimming removed 5 bases at V and 0 bases at J, with 14 bases between. This CDR3 is 15 amino acids long. Germline CDR1 and CDR2: SGHAT and FQNNGV. The CDR3 sequence is CASSPRWLSSYEQYF. DNA for the CDR3: TGTGCCAGCAGCCCACGTTGGCTAAGCTCCTACGAGCAGTACTTC.

In this sample, this clone turned up a few times. Here the CDR3 reads CASSPLDGDKNIQYF. As DNA, the CDR3 is TGTGCCAGCAGCCCGCTGGACGGGGACAAAAACATTCAGTACTTC. The rearrangement uses TRBV7-9 and TRBJ2-4, with a possible D match to TRBD2 (5 bases). The CDR3 sequence is 15 residues long. V lost 5 bases to trimming and J lost 3 bases, with 14 bases between them. CDR1 SEHNR and CDR2 FQNEAQ come from the germline V gene (reference sequence).

This clone has only a few counts. The chain links TRBV7-9 to TRBJ2-3; TRBD2 is a possible D gene (7 bases). Deletions cut 5 bases from V and 0 bases from J, with 15 bases between. CDR3 length equals 16 residues. Germline V gene sequence: CDR1 SEHNR, CDR2 FQNEAQ (reference sequence). CDR3 DNA: TGTGCCAGCAGCCTTCTCGGGGGGCCTAGCACAGATACGCAGTATTTT. Protein product: CASSLLGGPSTDTQYF.

This rearrangement joins TRBV5-1 to TRBJ2-1; the match to TRBD1 covers 11 bases. In germline, CDR1 is SGHRS, CDR2 YFSETQ. Germline trimming cut 0 bases from V and 6 bases from J; bases unmatched to any gene: 8. CDR3 length: 17 residues. CDR3 residues: CASSLGLDRGLSNEQFF. The CDR3 DNA reads as TGCGCCAGCAGCTTGGGTTTGGACAGGGGGCTTTCCAATGAGCAGTTCTTC.

The chain recombines TRBV15 with TRBJ2-3; D gene ambiguous. CDR1 is LNHNV, CDR2 YYDKDF, per germline (reference sequence). The CDR3 extends over 20 amino acids. The V gene lost 0 bases and the J gene lost 0 bases, with 22 bases spanning the gap. The CDR3 bases are TGTGCCACCAGCAGAGATCCTGTGTTGGGAATACCACATAGCACAGATACGCAGTATTTT. This sequence encodes CATSRDPVLGIPHSTDTQYF.

V gene TRBV6-6 combines with J gene TRBJ2-1; D might be TRBD2 (7 bases). The germline CDR1 and CDR2 sequences are MNHNY and SVGAGI (reference sequence). The CDR3 is 14 amino acids. Between the trimmed V and J ends, which lost 2 bases and 8 bases, there was a span of 13 bases. The CDR3 region has the DNA TGTGCCAGCAGTTACGTCGGGGGGCGCGATGAGCAGTTCTTC. Its translation is CASSYVGGRDEQFF.

This clone was detected only a few times. The rearrangement uses TRBV7-8 and TRBJ1-4; TRBD1 aligns across 10 bases. V lost 4 bases and J lost 0; bases outside the gene matches: 8. The CDR3 runs to 18 residues. Germline V gives CDR1 SGHVS, CDR2 FQNEAQ. For the CDR3, the DNA is TGTGCCAGCAGCTCCCGGACAGGGGGGTACACAACTAATGAAAAACTGTTTTTT. This gives the protein CASSSRTGGYTTNEKLFF.

This clone has a handful of counts. The chain combines TRBV7-9 with TRBJ1-2; 9 positions match TRBD1. Trimming took 7 bases from V and 3 from J; bases not matched to a gene: 6. The germline gives CDR1 SEHNR, CDR2 FQNEAQ (reference sequence). The CDR3 extends over 14 amino acids. CDR3 sequence: CASNPGQGYYGYTF. The CDR3 bases are TGTGCCAGCAATCCGGGACAGGGATACTATGGCTACACCTTC. Based on the CDR3 plus reference TRBV7-9 and TRBJ1-2, the full variable domain is DTGVSQNPRHKITKRGQNVTFRCDPISEHNRLYWYRQTLGQGPEFLTYFQNEAQLEKSRLLSDRFSAERPKGSFSTLEIQRTEQGDSAMYLCASNPGQGYYGYTFGSGTRLTVV.

V and J are TRBV7-2 and TRBJ2-3, with 11 nucleotides matching TRBD2. Per the germline V gene, CDR1 is SGHTA and CDR2 is FQGNSA. With 0 bases clipped from V and 1 base from J, the junction kept 9 bases outside the gene matches. This CDR3 spans 19 amino acids. CDR3 protein: CASSLALLAGGPGTDTQYF. CDR3 nucleotides: TGTGCCAGCAGCTTAGCGCTATTAGCGGGGGGGCCAGGCACAGATACGCAGTATTTT.

V usage is TRBV5-4 and J usage is TRBJ2-1; the D call may be TRBD1 or TRBD2 (5 bases each). The germline V gene has CDR1 SGHNT and CDR2 YYREEE (reference sequence). The CDR3 spans 16 residues. V dropped 0 bases and J dropped 0 bases, with 10 bases sitting between them. The DNA of the CDR3 is TGTGCCAGCAGCTTGGGATCAGGGAGCTCCTACAATGAGCAGTTCTTC. This sequence encodes CASSLGSGSSYNEQFF. The full variable domain, completed using reference TRBV5-4 and TRBJ2-1, is ETGVTQSPTHLIKTRGQQVTLRCSSQSGHNTVSWYQQALGQGPQFIFQYYREEENGRGNFPPRFSGLQFPNYSSELNVNALELDDSALYLCASSLGSGSSYNEQFFGPGTRLTVL.

V gene TRBV6-5 combines with J gene TRBJ2-1; TRBD1 might be the D (7 bases). Germline V lookup: CDR1 MNHEY, CDR2 SVGAGI. CDR3 length: 15 amino acids. Trimming took off 4 bases at V and 3 bases at J, with 13 bases between the two ends. The CDR3 protein is CASSSRGALYNEQFF. The CDR3 nucleotides read TGTGCCAGCAGTTCCAGGGGGGCTCTCTACAATGAGCAGTTCTTC.

The table lists this clone with a few counts. The rearrangement links TRBV18 to TRBJ2-7; D gene unclear. The CDR3 runs 12 residues. The germline gives CDR1 KGHSH, CDR2 LQKENI. V was cut by 4 bases and J by 5 bases, with 9 bases left in between. CDR3 sequence: CASSLRSHEQYF. CDR3 DNA: TGTGCCAGCTCACTCAGGTCCCACGAGCAGTACTTC.

The table lists this clone with a few counts. The J gene is TRBJ2-7, the V gene TRBV2; weak D call: TRBD2 (6 bases). Germline V gene lookup returns CDR1 SNHLY and CDR2 FYNNEI. CDR3 length: 15 residues. Between the trimmed V and J ends, which lost 6 bases and 5 bases, there was a span of 20 bases. CDR3 in DNA: TGTGCCAGCAGATCAGGGCCAGGGAGGTGGGACGAGCAGTACTTC. The encoded protein is CASRSGPGRWDEQYF.

In this sample, this clone turned up a few times. The V and J genes are TRBV5-1 and TRBJ2-1; 8 positions match TRBD2. The germline gives CDR1 SGHRS, CDR2 YFSETQ. The CDR3 is made up of 15 amino acids. Trimming removed 6 bases from V and 3 bases from J; junction bases left unmatched: 8. CDR3 in amino acids: CASTPWAGGYNEQFF. DNA for the CDR3: TGCGCCAGCACCCCTTGGGCGGGGGGCTACAATGAGCAGTTCTTC. Using reference TRBV5-1 and TRBJ2-1 for the parts outside the CDR3, the full variable domain is KAGVTQTPRYLIKTRGQQVTLSCSPISGHRSVSWYQQTPGQGLQFLFEYFSETQRNKGNFPGRFSGRQFSNSRSEMNVSTLELGDSALYLCASTPWAGGYNEQFFGPGTRLTVL.

The chain has TRBV28 and TRBJ1-1; tentative D call: TRBD1 (6 bases). The CDR3 spans 14 residues. Germline V gene lookup returns CDR1 MDHEN and CDR2 SYDVKM. Trimming shortened V by 8 bases and J by 6 bases, and 19 bases separated the two germline ends. The CDR3 reads CASGAVVRGAEAFF. DNA for the CDR3: TGTGCCAGCGGGGCAGTGGTGAGGGGGGCTGAAGCTTTCTTT.

Here the CDR3 DNA reads TGTGCCAGCAGTGGACCGGGACAGGGAGTAGAGCAGTACTTC. Protein: CASSGPGQGVEQYF. This chain connects TRBV28 to TRBJ2-7, with 9 bases that match TRBD1. Unmatched junction bases numbered 9, after V lost 5 bases and J lost 7 bases. The CDR3 totals 14 residues. Per the germline V gene, CDR1 is MDHEN and CDR2 is SYDVKM.

The chain carries TRBV7-9 and TRBJ2-7; D uncertain. V shed 5 bases and J shed 0 bases, with 11 bases lying between them. The germline gives CDR1 SEHNR, CDR2 FQNEAQ (reference sequence). This CDR3 region has 14 residues. The CDR3 DNA sequence: TGTGCCAGCAGCGAAGCAGTGGGCTCCTACGAGCAGTACTTC. Its protein product is CASSEAVGSYEQYF. Combining the CDR3 with reference TRBV7-9 and TRBJ2-7 gives the whole variable domain DTGVSQNPRHKITKRGQNVTFRCDPISEHNRLYWYRQTLGQGPEFLTYFQNEAQLEKSRLLSDRFSAERPKGSFSTLEIQRTEQGDSAMYLCASSEAVGSYEQYFGPGTRLTVT.

V and J are TRBV4-1 and TRBJ1-2; D unclear. The V and J ends lost 2 bases and 0 bases respectively, with 7 bases between them. The CDR3 is made up of 14 amino acids. Germline CDR1 reads MGHRA; CDR2 reads YSYEKL. The CDR3 DNA reads as TGCGCCAGCAGCCAACCGATTTCTAACTATGGCTACACCTTC. It yields the protein CASSQPISNYGYTF.

This clone was observed once. The chain is built from TRBV15 and TRBJ1-1; D remains ambiguous. Germline V gene sequence: CDR1 LNHNV, CDR2 YYDKDF (reference sequence). V was pared by 0 bases and J by 0 bases, with 20 bases between. This CDR3 has 19 residues. CDR3 amino acids: CATSRDRWVADPMNTEAFF. Written as DNA, the CDR3 is TGTGCCACCAGCAGAGATCGTTGGGTTGCAGACCCGATGAACACTGAAGCTTTCTTT.

This clone came up once. The V and J genes are TRBV7-9 and TRBJ2-3, with D hard to call. CDR1 and CDR2 from the germline V gene are SEHNR and FQNEAQ (reference sequence). This CDR3 contains 12 residues. The ends were cut back, 6 bases at V and 8 bases at J, with 12 bases in the middle. The CDR3 nucleotides are TGTGCCAGCAGTAAGAATTTCGGTACGCAGTATTTT. It encodes CASSKNFGTQYF. The full variable domain, in which reference TRBV7-9 and TRBJ2-3 provide the parts outside the CDR3, is DTGVSQNPRHKITKRGQNVTFRCDPISEHNRLYWYRQTLGQGPEFLTYFQNEAQLEKSRLLSDRFSAERPKGSFSTLEIQRTEQGDSAMYLCASSKNFGTQYFGPGTRLTVL.

This clone was observed a handful of times. The J gene is TRBJ2-5, the V gene TRBV7-3; 8 bases map to TRBD1. The germline V gene encodes CDR1 SGHTA and CDR2 FQGTGA. The CDR3 consists of 15 residues. The V segment lost 4 bases and the J segment 1 base; nucleotides outside the gene matches: 5. CDR3 sequence (DNA): TGTGCCAGCAGCTCCCGGACAGGGATCCAAGAGACCCAGTACTTC. This sequence encodes CASSSRTGIQETQYF.

The chain couples TRBV7-6 to TRBJ2-7; 11 nucleotides line up with TRBD1. Germline V gives CDR1 SGHVS, CDR2 FNYEAQ. Trimming cost V 5 bases and J 7 bases; bases outside gene matches: 7. The CDR3 covers 14 residues. CDR3 amino acids: CASSPRDRGGEQYF. DNA for the CDR3: TGTGCCAGCAGCCCCCGGGACAGGGGGGGTGAGCAGTACTTC.

This clone is labeled as medium-sized (0.01 to 0.1%). The chain recombines TRBV4-1 with TRBJ2-2; TRBD2 is a possible D gene (5 bases). This CDR3 comprises 16 residues. Trimming took off 1 base at V and 6 bases at J, with 15 bases between the two ends. Germline V gene lookup returns CDR1 MGHRA and CDR2 YSYEKL. The CDR3: CASSQVLAPRPGELFF. CDR3 nucleotides: TGCGCCAGCAGCCAAGTGCTAGCCCCGCGTCCCGGGGAGCTGTTTTTT.

The chain is built from TRBV30 and TRBJ1-5; D is perhaps TRBD1 (6 bases). The CDR3 sequence is 12 residues long. The V and J ends lost 2 bases and 7 bases respectively, with 9 bases between them. Germline V lookup: CDR1 GTSNPN, CDR2 SVGIG (reference sequence). The CDR3 sequence is CAWSRTAQPQHF. The CDR3 DNA reads as TGTGCCTGGAGTAGGACAGCCCAGCCCCAGCATTTT.

The chain carries TRBV15 and TRBJ2-2; no clear D gene. Per germline, CDR1 LNHNV and CDR2 YYDKDF (reference sequence). CDR3 length: 13 residues. V gave up 1 base and J gave up 4 bases, with 4 bases separating them. The CDR3 spells CATSRGLTGELFF. The CDR3 nucleotides are TGTGCCACCAGCAGAGGACTCACCGGGGAGCTGTTTTTT. Filled out from reference TRBV15 and TRBJ2-2, the complete variable domain reads DAMVIQNPRYQVTQFGKPVTLSCSQTLNHNVMYWYQQKSSQAPKLLFHYYDKDFNNEADTPDNFQSRRPNTSFCFLDIRSPGLGDTAMYLCATSRGLTGELFFGEGSRLTVL.

This chain connects TRBV9 to TRBJ1-1; no reliable D call. V was cut by 1 base and J by 1 base, with 11 bases left in between. Germline V lookup: CDR1 SGDLS, CDR2 YYNGEE. The CDR3 length is 15 residues. This CDR3 is CASSVQASGNTEAFF. For the CDR3, the DNA is TGTGCCAGCAGCGTACAGGCATCGGGGAACACTGAAGCTTTCTTT.